This TCR beta chain was captured in a study of blood T cell repertoires in COVID-19. Turning to the study itself: Some COVID-19 samples were acute and others convalescent; all came from the United States, Italy and Spain. The analysed material was cDNA or gDNA that came from T cells, B-cell-depleted T cells, or PBMCs.

In the original analysis: Estimates of nucleated cell counts were drawn from the amplification of reference gene primers. Only in-frame clones appear in the TCRdb table, and some are missing; sequencing was by immunoSEQ multiplex PCR. V and J calls plus clone size are reproduced from that table; the DNA served to infer D and trimming. The sample holds about 130,000 clones; 90% are singletons and the top ten take approximately 3.7%. J was trimmed by 6 bases and V by 5 bases; bases with no gene match: 13. Germline V gene lookup returns CDR1 SGHVS and CDR2 FQNEAQ. The CDR3 loop spans 16 amino acids. Sequenced material: peripheral blood. The rearrangement joins TRBV7-8 to TRBJ1-5; 7 bases agree with TRBD1. The clonotype originates from a man aged 50-60 years with active COVID-19. DNA for the CDR3: TGTGCCAGCAGCATCACAGGGGATAGGGTTAGTCAGCCCCAGCATTTT. The encoded protein is CASSITGDRVSQPQHF.